This TCR beta chain was found in a study of cytomegalovirus exposure and HLA in healthy donors. Regarding the study as a whole: After further analysis at a later stage, roughly 16,000 TCR beta sequences were associated with HLA alleles at 0.05 false discovery rate. The study listed roughly 160 cytomegalovirus-associated TCR beta chains.

The PCR used 60 Vbeta and 13 Jbeta primers. Assay used: immunoSEQ multiplex PCR; TCRdb lists only in-frame clones, some missing. Altogether 130,000 to 150,000 clones are present, over 70% being singletons, with the ten largest covering approximately 6.3%. This clone was counted between two and nine times. Its antigen remains unknown. At one end the junction does not follow the germline gene, possibly because of a read error. The CDR3 has 13 residues. The V gene's germline CDR1 is MNHNY and CDR2 SVGAGI (reference sequence). Sequencing was carried out using PBMCs. The J gene is TRBJ1-5, the V gene TRBV6-6; D call uncertain. This TCR was recovered from a woman aged 40 to 50 in good health and CMV-seropositive. The CDR3 here is CAISESEYQPQHF. Written as DNA, the CDR3 is TGTGCCATCAGTGAGTCGGAGTATCAGCCCCAGCATTTT.